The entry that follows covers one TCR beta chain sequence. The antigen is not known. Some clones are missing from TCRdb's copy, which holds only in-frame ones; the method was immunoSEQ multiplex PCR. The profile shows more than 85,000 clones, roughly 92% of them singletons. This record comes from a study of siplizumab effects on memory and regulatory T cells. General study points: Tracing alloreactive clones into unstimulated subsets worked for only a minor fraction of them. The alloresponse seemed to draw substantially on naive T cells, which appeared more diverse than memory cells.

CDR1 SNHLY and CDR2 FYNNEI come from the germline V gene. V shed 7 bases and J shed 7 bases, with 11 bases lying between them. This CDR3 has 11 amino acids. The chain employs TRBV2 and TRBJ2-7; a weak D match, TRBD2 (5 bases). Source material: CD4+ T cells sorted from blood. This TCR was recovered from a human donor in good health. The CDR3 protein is CASNLAGEQYF. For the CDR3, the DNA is TGTGCCAGCAACCTAGCTGGGGAGCAGTACTTC.